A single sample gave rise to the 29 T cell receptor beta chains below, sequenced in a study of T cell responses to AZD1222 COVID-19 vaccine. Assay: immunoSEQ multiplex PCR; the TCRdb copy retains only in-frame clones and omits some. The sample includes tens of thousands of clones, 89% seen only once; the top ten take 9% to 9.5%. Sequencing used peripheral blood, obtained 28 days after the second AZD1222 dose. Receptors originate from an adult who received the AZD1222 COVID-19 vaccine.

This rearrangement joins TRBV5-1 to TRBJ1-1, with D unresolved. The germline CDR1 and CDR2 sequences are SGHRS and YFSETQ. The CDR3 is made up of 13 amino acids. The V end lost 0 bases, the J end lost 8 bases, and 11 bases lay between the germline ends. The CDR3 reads CASSLGGGREAFF. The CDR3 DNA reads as TGCGCCAGCAGCTTGGGGGGTGGCAGGGAAGCTTTCTTT.

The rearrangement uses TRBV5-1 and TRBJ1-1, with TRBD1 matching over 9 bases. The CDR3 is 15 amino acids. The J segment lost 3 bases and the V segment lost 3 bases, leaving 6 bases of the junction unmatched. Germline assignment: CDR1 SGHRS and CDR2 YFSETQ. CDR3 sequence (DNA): TGCGCCAGCAGCTCCCCCCGGGACAGGGACACTGAAGCTTTCTTT. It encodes CASSSPRDRDTEAFF.

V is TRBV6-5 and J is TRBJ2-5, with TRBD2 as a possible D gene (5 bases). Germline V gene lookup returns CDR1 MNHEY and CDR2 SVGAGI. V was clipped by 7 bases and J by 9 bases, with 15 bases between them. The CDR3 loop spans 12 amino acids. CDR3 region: CASNDPLGAQYF. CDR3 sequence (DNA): TGTGCCAGCAACGACCCCCTCGGGGCCCAGTACTTC.

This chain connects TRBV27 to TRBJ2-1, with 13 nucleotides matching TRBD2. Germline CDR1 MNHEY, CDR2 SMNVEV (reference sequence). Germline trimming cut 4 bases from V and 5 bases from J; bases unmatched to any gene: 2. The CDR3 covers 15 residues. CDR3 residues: CASSSGTSGDNEQFF. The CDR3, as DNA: TGTGCCAGCAGTTCTGGGACTAGCGGGGACAATGAGCAGTTCTTC.

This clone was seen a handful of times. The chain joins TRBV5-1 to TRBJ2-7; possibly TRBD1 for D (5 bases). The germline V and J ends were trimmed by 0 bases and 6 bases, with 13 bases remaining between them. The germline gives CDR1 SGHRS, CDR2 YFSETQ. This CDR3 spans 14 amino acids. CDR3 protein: CASSLDWGGFEQYV. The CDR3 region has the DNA TGCGCCAGCAGCTTGGACTGGGGCGGCTTCGAGCAGTACGTC.

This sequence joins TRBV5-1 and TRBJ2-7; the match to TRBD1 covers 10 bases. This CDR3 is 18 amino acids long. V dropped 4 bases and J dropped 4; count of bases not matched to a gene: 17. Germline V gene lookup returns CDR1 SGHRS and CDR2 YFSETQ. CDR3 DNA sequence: TGCGCCAGCAGCCTCCGGGACAGGGGTCGCTCCCTCTATTACGAGCAGTACTTC. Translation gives CASSLRDRGRSLYYEQYF.

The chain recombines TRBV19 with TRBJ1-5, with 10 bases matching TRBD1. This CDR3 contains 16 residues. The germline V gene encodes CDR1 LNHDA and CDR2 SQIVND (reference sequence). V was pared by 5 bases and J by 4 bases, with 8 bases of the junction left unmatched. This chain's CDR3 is CASSLRQGAANQPQHF. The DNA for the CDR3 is TGTGCCAGTAGTCTAAGACAGGGGGCAGCTAATCAGCCCCAGCATTTT.

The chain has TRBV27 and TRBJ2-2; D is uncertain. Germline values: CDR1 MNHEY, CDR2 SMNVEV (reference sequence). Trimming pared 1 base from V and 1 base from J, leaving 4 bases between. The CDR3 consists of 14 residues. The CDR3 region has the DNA TGTGCCAGCAGTTTATTTCAGAACACCGGGGAGCTGTTTTTT. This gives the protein CASSLFQNTGELFF.

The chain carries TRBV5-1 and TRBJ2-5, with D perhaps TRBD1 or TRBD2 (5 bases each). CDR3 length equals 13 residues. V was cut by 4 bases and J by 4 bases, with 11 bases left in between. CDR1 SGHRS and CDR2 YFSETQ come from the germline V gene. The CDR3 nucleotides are TGCGCCAGCAGCCTCGGTGGGGGAGAGACCCAGTACTTC. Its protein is CASSLGGGETQYF.

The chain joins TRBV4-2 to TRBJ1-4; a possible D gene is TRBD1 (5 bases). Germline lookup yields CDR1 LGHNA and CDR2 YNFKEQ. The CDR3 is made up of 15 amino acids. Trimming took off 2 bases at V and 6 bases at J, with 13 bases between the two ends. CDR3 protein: CASSQKRDGDEKLFF. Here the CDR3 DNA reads TGTGCCAGCAGCCAAAAACGGGACGGAGATGAAAAACTGTTTTTT.

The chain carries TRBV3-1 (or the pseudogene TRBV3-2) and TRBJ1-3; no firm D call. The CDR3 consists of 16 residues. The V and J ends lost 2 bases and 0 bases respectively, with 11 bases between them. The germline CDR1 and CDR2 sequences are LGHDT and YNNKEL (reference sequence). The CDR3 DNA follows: TGTGCCAGCAGCCAAAAAAGTGTAAGCTCTGGAAACACCATATATTTT. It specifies CASSQKSVSSGNTIYF.

The CDR3 sequence: CASIGRGQSTEAFF. For the CDR3, the DNA is TGTGCCAGTATTGGGAGGGGACAATCCACTGAAGCTTTCTTT. The chain carries TRBV19 and TRBJ1-1, with D possibly TRBD1 on 6 matching bases. The CDR3 covers 14 residues. CDR1 LNHDA and CDR2 SQIVND come from the germline V gene (reference sequence). Trimming stripped 7 bases from V and 4 bases from J, with 16 bases between. Based on the CDR3 plus reference TRBV19 and TRBJ1-1, the full variable domain is DGGITQSPKYLFRKEGQNVTLSCEQNLNHDAMYWYRQDPGQGLRLIYYSQIVNDFQKGDIAEGYSVSREKKESFPLTVTSAQKNPTAFYLCASIGRGQSTEAFFGQGTRLTVV.

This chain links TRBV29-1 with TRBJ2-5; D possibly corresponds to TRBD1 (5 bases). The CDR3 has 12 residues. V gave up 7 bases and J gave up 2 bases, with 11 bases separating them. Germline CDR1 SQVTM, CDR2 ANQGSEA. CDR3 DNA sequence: TGCAGCGCCCTAGGGGTGCAAGAGACCCAGTACTTC. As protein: CSALGVQETQYF.

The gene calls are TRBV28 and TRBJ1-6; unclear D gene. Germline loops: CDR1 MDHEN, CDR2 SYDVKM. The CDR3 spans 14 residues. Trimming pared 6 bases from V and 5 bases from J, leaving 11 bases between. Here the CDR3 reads CASSPWGNNSPLHF. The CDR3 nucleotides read TGTGCCAGCAGCCCGTGGGGTAATAATTCACCCCTCCACTTT.

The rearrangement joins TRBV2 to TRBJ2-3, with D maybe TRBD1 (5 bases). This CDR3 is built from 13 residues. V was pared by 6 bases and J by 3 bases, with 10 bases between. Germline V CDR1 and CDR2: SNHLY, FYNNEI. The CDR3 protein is CASSPTVTDTQYF. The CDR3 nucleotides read TGTGCCAGCAGCCCGACAGTTACAGATACGCAGTATTTT.

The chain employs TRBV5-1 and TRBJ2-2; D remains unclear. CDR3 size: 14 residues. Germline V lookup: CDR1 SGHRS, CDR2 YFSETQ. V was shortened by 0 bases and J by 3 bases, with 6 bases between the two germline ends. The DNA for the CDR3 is TGCGCCAGCAGCTTGGCCGGCGACACCGGGGAGCTGTTTTTT. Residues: CASSLAGDTGELFF.

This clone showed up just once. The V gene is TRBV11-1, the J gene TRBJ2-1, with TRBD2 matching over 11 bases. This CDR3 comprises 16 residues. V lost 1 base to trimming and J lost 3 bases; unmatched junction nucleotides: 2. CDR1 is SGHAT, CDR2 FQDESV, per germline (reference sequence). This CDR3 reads CASSLVAGGSYNEQFF. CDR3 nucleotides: TGTGCCAGCAGCTTAGTAGCGGGGGGGAGCTACAATGAGCAGTTCTTC.

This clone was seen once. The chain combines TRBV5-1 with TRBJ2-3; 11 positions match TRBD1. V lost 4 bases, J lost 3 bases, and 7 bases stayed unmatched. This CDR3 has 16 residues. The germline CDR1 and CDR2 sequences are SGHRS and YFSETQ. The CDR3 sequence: CASSIGQGALTDTQYF. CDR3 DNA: TGCGCCAGCAGCATTGGACAGGGGGCTTTGACAGATACGCAGTATTTT.

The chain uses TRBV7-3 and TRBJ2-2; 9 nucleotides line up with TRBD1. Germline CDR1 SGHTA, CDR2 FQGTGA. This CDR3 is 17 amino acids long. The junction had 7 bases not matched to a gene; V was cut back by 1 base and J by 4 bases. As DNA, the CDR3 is TGTGCCAGCAGCTTAAGCGGGGACAGGGTCGCCACCGGGGAGCTGTTTTTT. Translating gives CASSLSGDRVATGELFF.

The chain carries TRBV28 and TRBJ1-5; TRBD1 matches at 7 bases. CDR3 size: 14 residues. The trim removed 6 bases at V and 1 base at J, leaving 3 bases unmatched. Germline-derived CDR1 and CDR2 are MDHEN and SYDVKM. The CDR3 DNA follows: TGTGCCAGCAGAACACAGGGGAGCAATCAGCCCCAGCATTTT. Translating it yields CASRTQGSNQPQHF.

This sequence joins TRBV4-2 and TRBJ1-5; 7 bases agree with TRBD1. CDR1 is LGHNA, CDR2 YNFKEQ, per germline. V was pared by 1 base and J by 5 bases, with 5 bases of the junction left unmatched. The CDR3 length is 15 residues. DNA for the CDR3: TGTGCCAGCAGCCAAGCGACAGGGAGGGATCAGCCCCAGCATTTT. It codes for CASSQATGRDQPQHF.

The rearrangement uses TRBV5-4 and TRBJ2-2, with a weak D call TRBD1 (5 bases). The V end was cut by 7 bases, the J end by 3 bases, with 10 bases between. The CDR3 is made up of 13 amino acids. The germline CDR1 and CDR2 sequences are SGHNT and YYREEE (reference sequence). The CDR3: CASGRADTGELFF. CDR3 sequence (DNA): TGTGCCAGCGGCAGGGCAGACACCGGGGAGCTGTTTTTT.

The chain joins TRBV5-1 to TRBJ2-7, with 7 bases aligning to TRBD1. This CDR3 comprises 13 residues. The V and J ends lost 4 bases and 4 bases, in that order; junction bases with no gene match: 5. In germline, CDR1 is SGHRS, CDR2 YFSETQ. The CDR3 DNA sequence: TGCGCCAGCAGCCCGACAGGGAATTACGAGCAGTACGTC. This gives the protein CASSPTGNYEQYV.

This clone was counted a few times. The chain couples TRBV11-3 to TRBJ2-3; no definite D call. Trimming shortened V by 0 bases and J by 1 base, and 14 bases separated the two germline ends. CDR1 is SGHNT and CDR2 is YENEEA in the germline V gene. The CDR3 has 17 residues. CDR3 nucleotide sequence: TGTGCCAGCAGCTTAGATCTAAGGGTGTCCTGCACAGATACGCAGTATTTT. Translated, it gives CASSLDLRVSCTDTQYF.

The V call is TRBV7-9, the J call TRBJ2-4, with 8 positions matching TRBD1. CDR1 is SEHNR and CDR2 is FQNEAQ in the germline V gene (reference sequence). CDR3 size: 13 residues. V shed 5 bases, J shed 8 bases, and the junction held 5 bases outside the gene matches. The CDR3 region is CASSGRQGYIQYF. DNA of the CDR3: TGTGCCAGCAGCGGTCGACAGGGGTACATTCAGTACTTC.

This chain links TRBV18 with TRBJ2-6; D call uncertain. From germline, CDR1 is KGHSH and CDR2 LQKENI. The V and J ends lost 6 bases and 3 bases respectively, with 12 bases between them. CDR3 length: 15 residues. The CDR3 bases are TGTGCCAGCTCTAAGGGTCTGAGTGGGGCCAACGTCCTGACTTTC. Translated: CASSKGLSGANVLTF. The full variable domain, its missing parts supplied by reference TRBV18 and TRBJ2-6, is NAGVMQNPRHLVRRRGQEARLRCSPMKGHSHVYWYRQLPEEGLKFMVYLQKENIIDESGMPKERFSAEFPKEGPSILRIQQVVRGDSAAYFCASSKGLSGANVLTFGAGSRLTVL.

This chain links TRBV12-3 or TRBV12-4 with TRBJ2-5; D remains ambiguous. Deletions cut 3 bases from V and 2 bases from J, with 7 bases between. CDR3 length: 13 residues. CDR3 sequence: CASSFLVQETQYF. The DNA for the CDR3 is TGTGCCAGCAGTTTCCTGGTTCAAGAGACCCAGTACTTC.

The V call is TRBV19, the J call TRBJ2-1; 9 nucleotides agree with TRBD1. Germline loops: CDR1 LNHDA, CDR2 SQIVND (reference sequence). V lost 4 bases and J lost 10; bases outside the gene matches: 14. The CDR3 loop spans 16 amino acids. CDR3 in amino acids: CASSKDGTGTTIEQFF. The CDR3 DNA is TGTGCCAGTAGTAAGGATGGGACAGGGACCACCATCGAGCAGTTCTTC.

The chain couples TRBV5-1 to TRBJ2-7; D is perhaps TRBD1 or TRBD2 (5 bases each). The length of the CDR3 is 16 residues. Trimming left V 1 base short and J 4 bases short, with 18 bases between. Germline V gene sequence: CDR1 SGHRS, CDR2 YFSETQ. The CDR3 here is CASSLSPDSEGYEQYV. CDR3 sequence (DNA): TGCGCCAGCAGCTTGTCCCCCGACAGCGAGGGGTACGAGCAGTACGTC.